The 20 T cell receptor beta chains presented below share a single source sample, sequenced in a study of T cell responses to AZD1222 COVID-19 vaccine. The method was immunoSEQ multiplex PCR; TCRdb's version includes in-frame clones alone and lacks a portion of them. The sample shows 80,000 to 95,000 clones, about nine tenths of them seen only once. The specimen was peripheral blood, collected 28 days after the second AZD1222 dose. These receptors all stem from an adult who received the AZD1222 COVID-19 vaccine.

This rearrangement joins TRBV20-1 to TRBJ1-3; possible D gene TRBD1, 5 bases. Germline assignment: CDR1 DFQATT and CDR2 SNEGSKA (reference sequence). The germline V and J ends were trimmed by 3 bases and 0 bases, with 15 bases remaining between them. This CDR3 region has 16 residues. Here the CDR3 reads CSASGPGAHSGNTIYF. The CDR3 DNA reads TGCAGTGCTAGTGGACCCGGGGCCCACTCTGGAAACACCATATATTTT.

The chain links TRBV10-3 to TRBJ1-6; no definite D call. This CDR3 has 18 amino acids. V gave up 2 bases and J gave up 6 bases, with 20 bases separating them. Germline CDR1 reads ENHRY; CDR2 reads SYGVKD. The CDR3 loop reads CAISEGRITSLSNSPLHF. The CDR3 DNA follows: TGTGCCATCAGTGAGGGCAGAATAACCTCTCTATCTAATTCACCCCTCCACTTT.

The chain carries TRBV7-8 and TRBJ1-3, with D possibly TRBD1 on 6 matching bases. With 0 bases removed from V and 4 bases from J, the gap between germline ends came to 16 bases. The CDR3 runs to 17 residues. Germline assignment: CDR1 SGHVS and CDR2 FQNEAQ. CDR3: CASSLAPTGLAGNTIYF. The DNA for the CDR3 is TGTGCCAGCAGCTTAGCGCCAACAGGGCTTGCGGGAAACACCATATATTTT. Full variable domain (remainder filled in from reference TRBV7-8 and TRBJ1-3): GAGVSQSPRYKVAKRGQDVALRCDPISGHVSLFWYQQALGQGPEFLTYFQNEAQLDKSGLPSDRFFAERPEGSVSTLKIQRTQQEDSAVYLCASSLAPTGLAGNTIYFGEGSWLTVV.

The genes are TRBV9 and TRBJ2-1, with a possible D match to TRBD2 (5 bases). The CDR3 has 14 residues. V gave up 0 bases and J gave up 1 base, with 5 bases separating them. The germline gives CDR1 SGDLS, CDR2 YYNGEE. CDR3 sequence (DNA): TGTGCCAGCAGCGTAGGCGGGTCCTACAATGAGCAGTTCTTC. This sequence encodes CASSVGGSYNEQFF.

The chain recombines TRBV19 with TRBJ2-7; D might be TRBD1 (6 bases). The germline V and J ends were trimmed by 3 bases and 2 bases, with 11 bases remaining between them. Germline V gene sequence: CDR1 LNHDA, CDR2 SQIVND (reference sequence). The CDR3 is made up of 14 amino acids. The CDR3 protein is CASSITGPPYEQYF. The DNA for the CDR3 is TGTGCCAGTAGTATCACAGGGCCTCCCTACGAGCAGTACTTC.

This clone occurred a few times. The J gene is TRBJ1-2, the V gene TRBV5-4; the match to TRBD1 covers 7 bases. The germline V gene has CDR1 SGHNT and CDR2 YYREEE (reference sequence). The V gene end was trimmed by 0 bases and the J gene end by 13 bases; junction bases not matched to a gene: 6. The CDR3 is 12 amino acids. This CDR3 reads CASSLDRGVGTF. CDR3 bases: TGTGCCAGCAGCTTGGACAGGGGTGTGGGCACCTTC.

This clone was seen a single time. The V call is TRBV28, the J call TRBJ2-5, with D maybe TRBD1 (6 bases). Per germline, CDR1 MDHEN and CDR2 SYDVKM. This CDR3 spans 15 amino acids. The V gene lost 5 bases and the J gene lost 0 bases, with 13 bases spanning the gap. The CDR3 here is CASSPSGTYQETQYF. Written as DNA, the CDR3 is TGTGCCAGCAGTCCGTCAGGGACATACCAAGAGACCCAGTACTTC. Full variable domain (outside the CDR3, taken from reference TRBV28 and TRBJ2-5): DVKVTQSSRYLVKRTGEKVFLECVQDMDHENMFWYRQDPGLGLRLIYFSYDVKMKEKGDIPEGYSVSREKKERFSLILESASTNQTSMYLCASSPSGTYQETQYFGPGTRLLVL.

The genes are TRBV27 and TRBJ2-2, with TRBD1 identical over 10 bases. The CDR3 extends over 16 amino acids. V was pared by 7 bases and J by 4 bases, with 9 bases of the junction left unmatched. Germline assignment: CDR1 MNHEY and CDR2 SMNVEV (reference sequence). The CDR3 DNA sequence: TGTGCCAGCATCCCATTGACAGGGGGCCTCACCGGGGAGCTGTTTTTT. Amino acid sequence: CASIPLTGGLTGELFF.

This chain uses TRBV2 with TRBJ2-3; D might be TRBD2 (5 bases). The CDR3 is 11 residues long. CDR1 is SNHLY and CDR2 is FYNNEI in the germline V gene. V was pared by 4 bases and J by 6 bases, with 5 bases between. The CDR3 DNA is TGTGCCAGCAGTGTAGCGGATACGCAGTATTTT. Translated, it gives CASSVADTQYF.

The gene calls are TRBV7-8 and TRBJ1-4, with D tentatively TRBD1 (6 bases). CDR3 length: 15 residues. Germline CDR1 is SGHVS and CDR2 is FQNEAQ. With 2 bases removed from V and 5 bases from J, the gap between germline ends came to 12 bases. CDR3 DNA sequence: TGTGCCAGCAGCTTACTGATAGGGGGGAATGAAAAACTGTTTTTT. Protein sequence: CASSLLIGGNEKLFF. Filled out from reference TRBV7-8 and TRBJ1-4, the complete variable domain reads GAGVSQSPRYKVAKRGQDVALRCDPISGHVSLFWYQQALGQGPEFLTYFQNEAQLDKSGLPSDRFFAERPEGSVSTLKIQRTQQEDSAVYLCASSLLIGGNEKLFFGSGTQLSVL.

V gene TRBV7-2 combines with J gene TRBJ1-2; the D gene is possibly TRBD1 (5 bases). The CDR3 length is 14 residues. Deletions cut 5 bases from V and 3 bases from J, with 13 bases between. Germline assignment: CDR1 SGHTA and CDR2 FQGNSA. CDR3 DNA: TGTGCCAGCAGCAGAAGAGGGGACGACTATGGCTACACCTTC. Translating gives CASSRRGDDYGYTF.

The chain is built from TRBV3-1 (or the pseudogene TRBV3-2) and TRBJ1-1; 7 bases match TRBD1. Germline V gives CDR1 LGHDT, CDR2 YNNKEL (reference sequence). V was clipped by 5 bases and J by 1 base; unmatched bases: 4. The CDR3 is made up of 14 amino acids. CDR3 nucleotide sequence: TGTGCCAGCAGCGCGGGACAGCGGAACACTGAAGCTTTCTTT. Translated: CASSAGQRNTEAFF.

The rearrangement uses TRBV27 and TRBJ2-7; 7 bases align to TRBD1. Trimming took 5 bases from V and 3 from J; bases not matched to a gene: 13. CDR1 is MNHEY and CDR2 is SMNVEV in the germline V gene (reference sequence). The CDR3 length is 16 residues. CDR3 DNA: TGTGCCAGCAGTGCCCCGGACAGGTACGAATTCTACGAGCAGTACTTC. Protein product: CASSAPDRYEFYEQYF.

The chain joins TRBV28 to TRBJ1-1; tentatively, D is TRBD1 (6 bases). Looked up from germline, CDR1 is MDHEN and CDR2 is SYDVKM. Trimming removed 0 bases at V and 5 bases at J, with 13 bases between. The CDR3 contains 15 residues. The CDR3 DNA follows: TGTGCCAGCAGTTTATGGCAAGGGGGTAGTACTGAAGCTTTCTTT. This encodes CASSLWQGGSTEAFF.

The chain is built from TRBV28 and TRBJ2-2, with D tentatively TRBD1 (8 bases). Germline V CDR1 and CDR2: MDHEN, SYDVKM. This CDR3 has 17 amino acids. Trimming pared 1 base from V and 5 bases from J, leaving 17 bases between. CDR3 sequence: CASSLFGQGGWTGELFF. The CDR3 DNA reads TGTGCCAGCAGTTTATTTGGACAGGGAGGGTGGACCGGGGAGCTGTTTTTT.

V is TRBV2 and J is TRBJ2-2; no clear D gene. CDR3 length: 13 residues. The ends were cut back, 6 bases at V and 4 bases at J, with 9 bases in the middle. Per the germline V gene, CDR1 is SNHLY and CDR2 is FYNNEI. CDR3 protein: CASSRVGTGELFF. CDR3 coding DNA: TGTGCCAGCAGCCGAGTCGGCACCGGGGAGCTGTTTTTT.

The rearrangement uses TRBV28 and TRBJ1-4, with 8 bases identical to TRBD1. This CDR3 has 14 residues. Germline CDR1 is MDHEN and CDR2 is SYDVKM. V was pared by 5 bases and J by 5 bases, with 4 bases of the junction left unmatched. The CDR3 loop reads CASSAQGANEKLFF. CDR3 DNA: TGTGCCAGCAGTGCCCAGGGGGCAAATGAAAAACTGTTTTTT.

In its sample, this clone was seen a few times. This chain connects TRBV2 to TRBJ2-7; 7 nucleotides agree with TRBD1. Unmatched junction bases numbered 7, after V lost 8 bases and J lost 0 bases. Per the germline V gene, CDR1 is SNHLY and CDR2 is FYNNEI. The CDR3 totals 14 residues. DNA for the CDR3: TGTGCCAGCTCTTCCCAGGGGGTCTCCTACGAGCAGTACTTC. It yields the protein CASSSQGVSYEQYF.

The chain carries TRBV18 and TRBJ1-1; tentative D call: TRBD1 (6 bases). The CDR3 runs 14 residues. Per the germline V gene, CDR1 is KGHSH and CDR2 is LQKENI. Trimming took 3 bases from V and 0 from J, leaving 8 bases between them. CDR3 nucleotides: TGTGCCAGCTCACCCGACAGGATGAACACTGAAGCTTTCTTT. It encodes CASSPDRMNTEAFF.

This clone has a single count. The chain joins TRBV23-1 to TRBJ2-3; D is ambiguous. TRBV23-1 is recorded as an ORF, its role being uncertain. The V end was cut by 4 bases, the J end by 0 bases, with 11 bases between. The CDR3 is made up of 15 amino acids. The CDR3 is CASSLSELSTDTQYF. CDR3 nucleotide sequence: TGCGCCAGCAGTCTCTCGGAACTCAGCACAGATACGCAGTATTTT.